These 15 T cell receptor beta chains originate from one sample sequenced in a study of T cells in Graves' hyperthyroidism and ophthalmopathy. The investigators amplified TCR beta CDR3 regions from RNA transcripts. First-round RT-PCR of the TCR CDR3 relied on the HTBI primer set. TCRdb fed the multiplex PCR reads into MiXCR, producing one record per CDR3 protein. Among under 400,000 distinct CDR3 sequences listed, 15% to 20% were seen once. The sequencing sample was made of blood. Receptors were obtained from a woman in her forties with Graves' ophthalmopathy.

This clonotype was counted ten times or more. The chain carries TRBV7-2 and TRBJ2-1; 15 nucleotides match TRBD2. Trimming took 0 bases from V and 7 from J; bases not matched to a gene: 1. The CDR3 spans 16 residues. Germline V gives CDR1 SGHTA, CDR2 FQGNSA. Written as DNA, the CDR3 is TGTGCCAGCAGCTTAGCCGGGACTAGCGGGAGGAATGAGCAGTTCTTC. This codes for CASSLAGTSGRNEQFF.

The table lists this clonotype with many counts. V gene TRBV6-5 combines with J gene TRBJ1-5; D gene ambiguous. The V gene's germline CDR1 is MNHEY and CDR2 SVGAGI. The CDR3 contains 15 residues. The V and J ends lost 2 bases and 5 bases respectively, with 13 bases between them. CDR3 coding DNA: TGTGCCAGCAGTTACCGGACTCAATGGGATCAGCCCCAGCATTTT. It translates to CASSYRTQWDQPQHF.

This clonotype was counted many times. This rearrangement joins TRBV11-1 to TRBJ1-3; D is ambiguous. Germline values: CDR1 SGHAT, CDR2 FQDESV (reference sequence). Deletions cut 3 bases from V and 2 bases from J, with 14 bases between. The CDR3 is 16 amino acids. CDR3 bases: TGTGCCAGCAGCTTCCCCGAGGGAGACACTGGAAACACCATATATTTT. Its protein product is CASSFPEGDTGNTIYF.

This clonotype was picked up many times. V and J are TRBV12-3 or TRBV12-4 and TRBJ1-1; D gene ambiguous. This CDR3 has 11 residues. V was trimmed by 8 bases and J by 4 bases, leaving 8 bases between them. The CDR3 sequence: CASHSGTEAFF. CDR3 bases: TGTGCCAGCCACAGTGGCACTGAAGCTTTCTTT.

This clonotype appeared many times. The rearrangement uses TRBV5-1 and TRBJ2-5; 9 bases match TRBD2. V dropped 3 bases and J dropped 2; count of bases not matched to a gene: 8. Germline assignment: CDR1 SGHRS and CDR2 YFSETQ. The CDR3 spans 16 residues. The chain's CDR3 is CASSSMTSGYQETQYF. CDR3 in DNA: TGCGCCAGCAGCTCCATGACTAGCGGCTATCAAGAGACCCAGTACTTC.

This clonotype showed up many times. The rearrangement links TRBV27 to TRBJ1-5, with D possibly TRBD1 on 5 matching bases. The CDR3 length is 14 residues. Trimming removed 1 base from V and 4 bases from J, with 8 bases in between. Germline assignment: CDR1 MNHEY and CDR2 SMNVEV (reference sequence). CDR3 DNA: TGTGCCAGCAGTTTATACGACAGAAATCAGCCCCAGCATTTT. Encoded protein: CASSLYDRNQPQHF.

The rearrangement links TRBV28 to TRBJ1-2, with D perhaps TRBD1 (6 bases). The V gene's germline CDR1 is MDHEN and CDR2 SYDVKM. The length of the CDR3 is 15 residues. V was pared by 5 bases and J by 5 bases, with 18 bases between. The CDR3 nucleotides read TGTGCCAGCAGTCCTGTGGTCAGGGGACCTTATGGCTACACCTTC. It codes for CASSPVVRGPYGYTF.

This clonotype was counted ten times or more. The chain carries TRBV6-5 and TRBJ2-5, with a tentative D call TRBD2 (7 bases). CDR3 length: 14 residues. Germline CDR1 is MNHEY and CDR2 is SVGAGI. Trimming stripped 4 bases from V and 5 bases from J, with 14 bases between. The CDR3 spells CASSSRGGVETQYF. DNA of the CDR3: TGTGCCAGCAGTTCGAGGGGGGGCGTGGAGACCCAGTACTTC.

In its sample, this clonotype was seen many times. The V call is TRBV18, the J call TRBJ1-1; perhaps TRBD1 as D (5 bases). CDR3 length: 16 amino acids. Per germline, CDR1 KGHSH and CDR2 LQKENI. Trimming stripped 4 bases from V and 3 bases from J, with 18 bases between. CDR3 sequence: CASSQAGSSTHTEAFF. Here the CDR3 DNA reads TGTGCCAGCTCACAGGCAGGGAGTAGTACGCACACTGAAGCTTTCTTT.

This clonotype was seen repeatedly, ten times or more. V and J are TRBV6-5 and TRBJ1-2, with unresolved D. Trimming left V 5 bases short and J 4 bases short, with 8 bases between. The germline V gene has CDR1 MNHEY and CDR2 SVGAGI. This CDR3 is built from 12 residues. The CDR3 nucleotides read TGTGCCAGCAGTCGGACGGCCTATGGCTACACCTTC. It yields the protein CASSRTAYGYTF.

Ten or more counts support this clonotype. CDR3 DNA: TGCGCCAGCAGTGCCGCGGCGAACACTGAAGCTTTCTTT. Protein sequence: CASSAAANTEAFF. The chain has TRBV10-2 and TRBJ1-1; no clear D. Trimming cost V 4 bases and J 1 base, with 7 bases left between them. Germline CDR1 and CDR2: WSHSY and SAAADI. This CDR3 has 13 amino acids.

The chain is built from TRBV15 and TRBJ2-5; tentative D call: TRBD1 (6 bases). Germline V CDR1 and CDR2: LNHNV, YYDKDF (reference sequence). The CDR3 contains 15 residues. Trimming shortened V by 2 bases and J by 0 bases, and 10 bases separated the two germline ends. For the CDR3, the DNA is TGTGCCACCAGCAGAACTCGGACAGACCAAGAGACCCAGTACTTC. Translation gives CATSRTRTDQETQYF.

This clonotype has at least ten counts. The CDR3 loop reads CASSENRGPYEQYF. The CDR3 nucleotides are TGTGCCAGCAGTGAAAACAGGGGTCCCTACGAGCAGTACTTC. V gene TRBV6-1 combines with J gene TRBJ2-7; TRBD1 matches 7 bases. V shed 2 bases, J shed 2 bases, and the junction held 3 bases outside the gene matches. Germline-derived CDR1 and CDR2 are MNHNS and SASEGT. The CDR3 contains 14 residues.

CDR3 sequence reads: CASRPGTGVNQPQHF. CDR3 nucleotides: TGTGCCAGCAGGCCCGGGACAGGGGTCAATCAGCCCCAGCATTTT. The chain employs TRBV6-1 and TRBJ1-5; 10 positions match TRBD1. The V and J ends lost 6 bases and 3 bases, in that order; junction bases with no gene match: 5. Germline CDR1 reads MNHNS; CDR2 reads SASEGT. The CDR3 sequence is 15 residues long.

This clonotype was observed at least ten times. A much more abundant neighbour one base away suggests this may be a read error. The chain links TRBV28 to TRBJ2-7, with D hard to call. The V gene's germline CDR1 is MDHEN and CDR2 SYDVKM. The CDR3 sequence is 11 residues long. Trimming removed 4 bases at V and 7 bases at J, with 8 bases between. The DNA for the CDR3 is TGTGCCAGCAGTTCATCACAGGAGCAGTACTTC. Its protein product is CASSSSQEQYF.